The T cell receptor beta chain under discussion was sequenced for a study of T-cell memory formation after mild COVID-19. Study summary: TCR clusters showed largely donor specificity.

Trimming pared 3 bases from V and 4 bases from J, leaving 12 bases between. CDR3 length: 14 amino acids. Looked up from germline, CDR1 is MNHEY and CDR2 is SMNVEV (reference sequence). TCR alpha and TCR beta cDNA libraries carrying sample barcodes and UMIs were produced by 5'RACE using constant-segment primers. TCRdb re-called the 5' RACE reads with MiXCR, one entry per CDR3 protein. Counted here are approximately 210,000 distinct CDR3 sequences, about 10% occurring once; the ten biggest clones make up roughly 3.2%. The study's findings and limits: For second-wave clones that peaked at day 37, SARS-CoV-2 specificity went unverified. Contracting clones, day 15 to 85, had balanced CD4/CD8, and later expanders favored CD4+.

About this clonotype itself: No antigen is known for it.

J is TRBJ1-2 and V is TRBV27, with a weak D call TRBD1 (5 bases). Source material: PBMCs or a T cell subset sorted from them (not recorded which). The receptor was derived from a man younger than 30 who had mild COVID-19 (a few samples of this study predate the infection). Cell type and time point are not known. CDR3 protein: CASSFQDRRYGYTF. The CDR3 nucleotides are TGTGCCAGCAGTTTCCAAGACAGACGCTATGGCTACACCTTC.